Listed below are T cell receptor beta chains from one sample, sequenced in a study of T cell responses to AZD1222 COVID-19 vaccine. Profiling relied on immunoSEQ multiplex PCR, and the TCRdb table lists in-frame clones only, not all of them. Of about 130,000 clones listed, 80% to 95% were seen once; the top ten hold 2.5% to 4%. The sample here was peripheral blood, taken on day 0 of AZD1222 vaccination. The receptors derive from an adult in good health. Both conserved end residues are part of each CDR3. The order of the fields is clone size, J gene, V gene, D gene, CDR3 protein, CDR3 DNA. D genes are given only for firm matches. Size is omitted from some rows. Given values are once, few, many or a class for expanded clones.

.	TRBJ2-7	TRBV28	.	CASSWPGSLTYEQYF	TGTGCCAGCAGCTGGCCGGGATCCCTTACCTACGAGCAGTACTTC
.	TRBJ1-5	TRBV5-8	.	CASSLDGGNQPQHF	TGTGCCAGCAGCTTGGACGGAGGCAATCAGCCCCAGCATTTT
.	TRBJ1-4	TRBV7-9	TRBD1	CASSLGQGPNEKLFF	TGTGCCAGCAGCTTGGGACAGGGGCCAAATGAAAAACTGTTTTTT
.	TRBJ1-4	TRBV4-3	.	CASSQATGWDEKLFF	TGCGCCAGCAGCCAGGCCACAGGGTGGGATGAAAAACTGTTTTTT
.	TRBJ2-2	TRBV11-2	TRBD2	CASSFGTSRGGELFF	TGTGCCAGCAGCTTCGGGACTAGTCGAGGCGGGGAGCTGTTTTTT
.	TRBJ1-1	TRBV7-6	.	CASSLGGQWNTEAFF	TGTGCCAGCAGCTTAGGGGGGCAGTGGAACACTGAAGCTTTCTTT
.	TRBJ1-2	TRBV3-1/TRBV3-2	.	CASRGSDRNYGYTF	TGTGCCAGCAGAGGTAGTGACAGGAACTATGGCTACACCTTC
.	TRBJ2-2	TRBV25-1	TRBD2	CASTGTSGSKGTGELFF	TGTGCCAGCACCGGGACTAGCGGGAGTAAGGGCACCGGGGAGCTGTTTTTT
.	TRBJ2-7	TRBV28	.	CASAPGLRTGQYF	TGTGCCAGCGCCCCGGGACTCCGAACGGGGCAGTACTTC
.	TRBJ2-1	TRBV6-2/TRBV6-3	TRBD2	CASSPGTSGLSEQFF	TGTGCCAGCAGTCCCGGGACTAGCGGGCTCAGTGAGCAGTTCTTC
.	TRBJ1-5	TRBV6-2/TRBV6-3	.	CASSYFVALDQPQHF	TGTGCCAGCAGTTATTTTGTCGCCCTAGATCAGCCCCAGCATTTT
.	TRBJ2-2	TRBV24-1	TRBD1	CATSDFGTGVSTGELFF	TGTGCCACCAGTGATTTTGGGACAGGGGTTTCCACCGGGGAGCTGTTTTTT
few	TRBJ1-5	TRBV10-3	.	CAIRDTSDSNQPQHF	TGTGCCATCAGGGACACCTCAGATAGCAATCAGCCCCAGCATTTT
.	TRBJ2-3	TRBV15	.	CATSREAGTDTQYF	TGTGCCACCAGCAGAGAGGCGGGCACAGATACGCAGTATTTT
.	TRBJ2-2	TRBV7-2	.	CASSLGVGGTGELFF	TGTGCCAGCAGCTTAGGAGTCGGGGGCACCGGGGAGCTGTTTTTT
.	TRBJ2-3	TRBV11-1	TRBD1	CASSLAGTGAAFTQYF	TGTGCCAGCAGCTTAGCGGGGACAGGGGCCGCCTTTACGCAGTATTTT
.	TRBJ1-1	TRBV7-3	.	CASSFGENTEAFF	TGTGCCAGCAGCTTCGGGGAGAACACTGAAGCTTTCTTT
.	TRBJ1-5	TRBV27	TRBD1	CASRAPGQGEQPQHF	TGTGCCAGCAGGGCACCCGGACAGGGTGAACAGCCCCAGCATTTT
.	TRBJ1-6	TRBV18	.	CASSNQEGVGSPLHF	TGTGCCAGCTCAAACCAAGAAGGGGTCGGGTCACCCCTCCACTTT
.	TRBJ2-6	TRBV29-1	.	CSVRYSGANVLTF	TGCAGCGTTCGGTACTCTGGGGCCAACGTCCTGACTTTC
.	TRBJ2-7	TRBV27	.	CASSFVQGQPYEQYF	TGTGCCAGCAGTTTTGTGCAGGGCCAACCCTACGAGCAGTACTTC
.	TRBJ1-5	TRBV19	.	CASSIKGHPAFSPQHF	TGTGCCAGTAGTATTAAGGGACACCCGGCTTTTTCGCCCCAGCATTTT
.	TRBJ1-2	TRBV7-2	TRBD1	CASSLTGIYGYTF	TGTGCCAGCAGCCTGACAGGGATCTATGGCTACACCTTC
.	TRBJ1-3	TRBV7-9	TRBD1	CASRRDSSGNTIYF	TGTGCCAGCAGGAGGGACAGCTCTGGAAACACCATATATTTT
few	TRBJ2-1	TRBV2	.	CASSRGETGSNEQFF	TGTGCCAGCAGCAGGGGGGAGACAGGCAGCAATGAGCAGTTCTTC
.	TRBJ1-2	TRBV28	.	CASSLGGNYGYTF	TGTGCCAGCAGTTTGGGGGGAAACTATGGCTACACCTTC
.	TRBJ1-2	TRBV29-1	.	CSVEGGFGYTF	TGCAGCGTTGAAGGTGGCTTTGGCTACACCTTC
.	TRBJ2-7	TRBV5-4	.	CASSLDPAESYEQYF	TGTGCCAGCAGCTTGGATCCAGCGGAGTCCTACGAGCAGTACTTC
.	TRBJ2-2	TRBV2	.	CASSQSTANTGELFF	TGTGCCAGCAGTCAATCCACAGCGAACACCGGGGAGCTGTTTTTT
.	TRBJ1-3	TRBV29-1	.	CSVISSGNTIYF	TGCAGCGTTATTTCGTCTGGAAACACCATATATTTT
.	TRBJ2-2	TRBV20-1	TRBD2	CSASPVRQLAGAGELFF	TGCAGTGCTAGTCCTGTGAGGCAGCTAGCGGGAGCCGGGGAGCTGTTTTTT
.	TRBJ2-7	TRBV14	.	CASSQVFGSGEQYF	TGTGCCAGCAGCCAAGTTTTCGGGTCGGGAGAGCAGTACTTC
.	TRBJ2-7	TRBV6-6	TRBD1	CASTPPGQGAYEQYF	TGTGCCAGCACCCCCCCGGGTCAGGGGGCCTACGAGCAGTACTTC
.	TRBJ1-5	TRBV7-8	TRBD1	CASSLGQNYQPQHF	TGTGCCAGCAGCTTGGGACAGAATTATCAGCCCCAGCATTTT
.	TRBJ2-1	TRBV5-6	.	CASSLVGRLSLWFF	TGTGCCAGCAGCTTGGTTGGGCGACTTTCTCTTTGGTTCTTC
.	TRBJ2-5	TRBV5-4	.	CASSGFGGRETQYF	TGTGCCAGCAGCGGTTTCGGGGGCCGAGAGACCCAGTACTTC
.	TRBJ1-3	TRBV3-1/TRBV3-2	.	CASSQERASGNTIYF	TGTGCCAGCAGCCAAGAGAGGGCCTCTGGAAACACCATATATTTT
.	TRBJ1-2	TRBV19	.	CASSIEGRLNYGYTF	TGTGCCAGTAGTATTGAAGGCAGACTAAACTATGGCTACACCTTC
.	TRBJ2-7	TRBV30	.	CAWSIVGGPYEQYF	TGTGCCTGGAGTATAGTGGGAGGTCCCTACGAGCAGTACTTC
.	TRBJ1-1	TRBV2	.	CASNNRDMNTEAFF	TGTGCCAGCAACAACAGGGATATGAACACTGAAGCTTTCTTT
.	TRBJ1-3	TRBV6-2/TRBV6-3	.	CASSRRSSGNTIYF	TGTGCCAGCAGCCGACGGTCCTCTGGAAACACCATATATTTT
.	TRBJ1-1	TRBV6-2/TRBV6-3	.	CASSSLGGGGTEAFF	TGTGCCAGCAGTTCCCTGGGAGGGGGTGGAACTGAAGCTTTCTTT
.	TRBJ2-7	TRBV29-1	TRBD1	CSVGPDRGDEQYF	TGCAGCGTTGGCCCCGACAGGGGGGACGAGCAGTACTTC
.	TRBJ1-1	TRBV28	.	CASSLVGTEAFF	TGTGCCAGCAGTTTAGTCGGCACTGAAGCTTTCTTT